The 31 T cell receptor beta chains below all came from one sample that was sequenced in a study of T cell repertoires in cytomegalovirus infection. Antigen specificity for these receptors is unknown. TCRdb re-called the reads through MiXCR, storing one row per CDR3 protein. The table has about half a million distinct CDR3 sequences, about 33% seen once. The sequences come from cultured PBMCs, collected from culture after CMV antigen stimulation. Receptor source: a human donor in good health (CMV status not recorded). Some clones in this sample may be carry-over from other donors' samples.

The chain combines TRBV25-1 with TRBJ2-1; TRBD2 agrees at 8 bases. Unmatched junction bases numbered 11, after V lost 3 bases and J lost 4 bases. Germline CDR1 MGHDK, CDR2 SYGVNS. The CDR3 loop spans 17 amino acids. The CDR3 DNA reads TGTGCCAGCAGTGAGGGGACCGGGACTAGTGATTACAATGAGCAGTTCTTC. It encodes CASSEGTGTSDYNEQFF.

This clonotype was seen repeatedly, ten times or more. This chain joins TRBV7-2 and TRBJ2-7; D unresolved. Deletions cut 5 bases from V and 4 bases from J, with 12 bases between. This CDR3 region has 13 residues. In germline, CDR1 is SGHTA, CDR2 FQGNSA. CDR3 sequence (DNA): TGTGCCAGCAGCCCGTATAACTCGTACGAGCAGTACTTC. Translating it yields CASSPYNSYEQYF. Variable domain in full (rest from reference TRBV7-2 and TRBJ2-7): GAGVSQSPSNKVTEKGKDVELRCDPISGHTALYWYRQSLGQGLEFLIYFQGNSAPDKSGLPSDRFSAERTGGSVSTLTIQRTQQEDSAVYLCASSPYNSYEQYFGPGTRLTVT.

This clonotype was picked up many times. The J gene is TRBJ2-1, the V gene TRBV6-5; 7 bases fit TRBD2. CDR1 is MNHEY and CDR2 is SVGAGI in the germline V gene. CDR3 length: 15 amino acids. Trimming at V came to 6 bases and at J to 8 bases, leaving 13 bases not matched to a gene. CDR3 protein: CASRDPASGWDEQFF. Written as DNA, the CDR3 is TGTGCCAGCAGGGATCCGGCTAGCGGATGGGATGAGCAGTTCTTC.

Points on this clonotype: The junction differs from germline at one of its ends, possibly a read error. The rearrangement links TRBV7-2 to TRBJ2-3; 9 positions agree with TRBD2. In germline, CDR1 is SGHTA, CDR2 FQGNSA. The CDR3 runs to 15 residues. The chain's CDR3 is CASSVGASGADTQNF. DNA for the CDR3: TGTGCCAGCAGCGTCGGCGCTAGCGGGGCAGATACGCAGAATTTT.

This chain links TRBV7-2 with TRBJ2-1; 11 bases agree with TRBD2. CDR3 length: 17 residues. CDR1 and CDR2 (germline): SGHTA, FQGNSA. J lost 7 bases, V lost 2 bases, and 10 bases had no gene match. The CDR3 DNA sequence: TGTGCCAGCAGCTTACAGTTAGCGGGAGGGAGGTTGAATGAGCAGTTCTTC. This translates into CASSLQLAGGRLNEQFF.

The gene calls are TRBV6-6 and TRBJ1-1, with TRBD1 identical over 7 bases. The CDR3 length is 12 residues. CDR1 is MNHNY and CDR2 is SVGAGI in the germline V gene (reference sequence). V shed 9 bases, J shed 0 bases, and the junction held 1 base outside the gene matches. The CDR3 bases are TGTGCCAGGGGACAGCTGAACACTGAAGCTTTCTTT. This gives the protein CARGQLNTEAFF.

This clonotype was seen a handful of times. The chain has TRBV19 and TRBJ2-2; maybe TRBD2 (6 bases). The germline CDR1 and CDR2 sequences are LNHDA and SQIVND (reference sequence). V was clipped by 8 bases and J by 1 base, with 11 bases between them. This CDR3 comprises 14 residues. The CDR3 protein is CASRRAQNTGELFF. CDR3 DNA: TGTGCCAGTCGGAGGGCCCAGAACACCGGGGAGCTGTTTTTT.

In DNA form, the CDR3 reads TGCAGCGTTGTCCCGGGGAACATTTATGGCTACACCTTC. Residues: CSVVPGNIYGYTF. The chain links TRBV29-1 to TRBJ1-2, with D unclear. CDR1 is SQVTM and CDR2 is ANQGSEA in the germline V gene. This CDR3 is 13 amino acids long. V was cut by 4 bases and J by 5 bases, with 14 bases left in between.

J is TRBJ2-7 and V is TRBV28; D is ambiguous. Germline V lookup: CDR1 MDHEN, CDR2 SYDVKM. The CDR3 has 15 amino acids. Trimming shortened V by 1 base and J by 0 bases, and 10 bases separated the two germline ends. CDR3 protein: CASSLYTASSYEQYF. The CDR3, as DNA: TGTGCCAGCAGTTTATATACGGCGAGCTCCTACGAGCAGTACTTC.

The gene calls are TRBV29-1 and TRBJ2-1, with 8 bases lining up with TRBD1. This CDR3 spans 13 amino acids. Looked up from germline, CDR1 is SQVTM and CDR2 is ANQGSEA. V was pared by 3 bases and J by 4 bases, with 2 bases of the junction left unmatched. This chain's CDR3 is CSVEGQEYNEQFF. The CDR3 region has the DNA TGCAGCGTTGAGGGACAGGAGTACAATGAGCAGTTCTTC.

Ten or more counts support this clonotype. The J gene is TRBJ2-7, the V gene TRBV7-8; D gene unclear. Per germline, CDR1 SGHVS and CDR2 FQNEAQ. Trimming cost V 2 bases and J 5 bases, with 13 bases left between them. The CDR3 has 14 amino acids. For the CDR3, the DNA is TGTGCCAGCAGCTTATTGGGCCTCCACGACGAGCAGTACTTC. As protein: CASSLLGLHDEQYF.

In its sample, this clonotype was seen a few times. The chain links TRBV6-5 to TRBJ2-7; 7 bases align to TRBD1. With V trimmed by 6 bases and J by 2 bases, 13 bases remained unmatched. CDR1 MNHEY and CDR2 SVGAGI come from the germline V gene. The CDR3 totals 16 residues. In DNA, the CDR3 is TGTGCCAGCAGCCCCAAGAGAGGGACAGTCACCTACGAGCAGTACTTC. This sequence encodes CASSPKRGTVTYEQYF.

This clonotype has more than one count but fewer than ten. The chain recombines TRBV19 with TRBJ2-7; D not certain. Germline CDR1 LNHDA, CDR2 SQIVND (reference sequence). V was trimmed by 5 bases and J by 3 bases, leaving 14 bases between them. CDR3 length: 14 residues. The CDR3 spells CASSQSADHYEQYV. CDR3 nucleotides: TGTGCCAGTAGTCAATCTGCGGACCACTACGAGCAGTACGTC.

This clonotype was counted a few times. The rearrangement uses TRBV3-1 and TRBJ2-7; 10 nucleotides line up with TRBD2. Per germline, CDR1 LGHDT and CDR2 YNNKEL (reference sequence). The J segment lost 5 bases and the V segment lost 1 base, leaving 5 bases of the junction unmatched. The CDR3 consists of 15 residues. The CDR3 loop is CASSQAGLAVNEQYF. The CDR3 DNA reads TGTGCCAGCAGCCAAGCAGGACTAGCGGTCAACGAGCAGTACTTC.

This clonotype was recorded many times. The chain employs TRBV7-2 and TRBJ2-6, with TRBD2 matching 7 bases. This CDR3 spans 16 amino acids. Germline V gives CDR1 SGHTA, CDR2 FQGNSA. The V and J ends lost 0 bases and 5 bases, in that order; junction bases with no gene match: 4. CDR3 sequence: CASSLARGEWANVLTF. The CDR3 DNA reads as TGTGCCAGCAGCTTAGCTCGGGGGGAGTGGGCCAACGTCCTGACTTTC.

V and J are TRBV7-9 and TRBJ1-5; D is perhaps TRBD1 (6 bases). There are 14 residues in the CDR3. V gave up 5 bases and J gave up 7 bases, with 15 bases separating them. The germline CDR1 and CDR2 sequences are SEHNR and FQNEAQ (reference sequence). CDR3 sequence reads: CASSMTGPGQPQHF. The CDR3 nucleotides read TGTGCCAGCAGCATGACAGGTCCGGGGCAGCCCCAGCATTTT. Filled out from reference TRBV7-9 and TRBJ1-5, the complete variable domain reads DTGVSQNPRHKITKRGQNVTFRCDPISEHNRLYWYRQTLGQGPEFLTYFQNEAQLEKSRLLSDRFSAERPKGSFSTLEIQRTEQGDSAMYLCASSMTGPGQPQHFGDGTRLSIL.

V and J are TRBV29-1 and TRBJ2-1; D may be TRBD1 (6 bases). Germline CDR1 and CDR2: SQVTM and ANQGSEA. The CDR3 has 14 amino acids. V lost 4 bases and J 6 bases, leaving 16 bases between the germline ends. DNA of the CDR3: TGCAGCGTTGGGCCAGGGAAAGGGGGCAATGAGCAGTTCTTC. It specifies CSVGPGKGGNEQFF.

This sequence joins TRBV29-1 and TRBJ2-1, with TRBD2 identical over 11 bases. Per germline, CDR1 SQVTM and CDR2 ANQGSEA. The CDR3 contains 14 residues. V trimming: 7 bases; J trimming: 7 bases; junction bases outside the gene matches: 9. CDR3 in amino acids: CSDLAGGVWNEQFF. DNA for the CDR3: TGCAGCGATCTAGCGGGAGGCGTTTGGAATGAGCAGTTCTTC.

The gene calls are TRBV6-2 or TRBV6-3 and TRBJ1-1, with a possible D match to TRBD1 (6 bases). CDR1 and CDR2 (germline): MNHEY, SVGEGT. The CDR3 length is 13 residues. V lost 3 bases to trimming and J lost 7 bases, with 12 bases between them. In DNA, the CDR3 is TGTGCCAGCAGTTATTACAGGGTCGGTGAAGCTTTCTTT. Its protein is CASSYYRVGEAFF.

The gene calls are TRBV7-8 and TRBJ2-1; D is perhaps TRBD2 (5 bases). With 7 bases removed from V and 0 bases from J, the gap between germline ends came to 16 bases. This CDR3 has 16 residues. Germline V gene data show CDR1 as SGHVS and CDR2 as FQNEAQ. DNA of the CDR3: TGTGCCAGCACCCAAAAGAGGACTTACTCCTACAATGAGCAGTTCTTC. Protein sequence: CASTQKRTYSYNEQFF.

The gene calls are TRBV6-2 or TRBV6-3 and TRBJ2-1; 7 bases align to TRBD2. Looked up from germline, CDR1 is MNHEY and CDR2 is SVGEGT. The V gene end was trimmed by 4 bases and the J gene end by 2 bases; junction bases not matched to a gene: 2. The CDR3 runs to 14 residues. The CDR3 DNA reads TGTGCCAGCAGTTCCGGGACTACCTACAATGAGCAGTTCTTC. Amino acid sequence: CASSSGTTYNEQFF.

The genes are TRBV7-2 and TRBJ1-3; D is possibly TRBD1 (5 bases). The length of the CDR3 is 15 residues. Trimming shortened V by 3 bases and J by 0 bases, and 9 bases separated the two germline ends. Germline V gene sequence: CDR1 SGHTA, CDR2 FQGNSA. CDR3 in DNA: TGTGCCAGCAGCTTCGACAGTTACTCTGGAAACACCATATATTTT. Protein sequence: CASSFDSYSGNTIYF. The whole variable domain, remainder taken from reference TRBV7-2 and TRBJ1-3, is GAGVSQSPSNKVTEKGKDVELRCDPISGHTALYWYRQSLGQGLEFLIYFQGNSAPDKSGLPSDRFSAERTGGSVSTLTIQRTQQEDSAVYLCASSFDSYSGNTIYFGEGSWLTVV.

The CDR3 nucleotides read TGTGCCAGCAGCCTACTAAGTCAACAGGGGTTTTTCGCTTTCTTT. Its protein product is CASSLLSQQGFFAFF. The chain has TRBV12-3 or TRBV12-4 and TRBJ1-1; 7 positions agree with TRBD1. The CDR3 is 15 amino acids. Unmatched junction bases numbered 18, after V lost 6 bases and J lost 11 bases.

This chain connects TRBV18 to TRBJ1-1; D is unclear. Per germline, CDR1 KGHSH and CDR2 LQKENI. The length of the CDR3 is 14 residues. V lost 0 bases, J lost 1 base, and 6 bases lay in between. The CDR3 spells CASSPPGPNTEAFF. In DNA form, the CDR3 reads TGTGCCAGCTCACCACCGGGCCCGAACACTGAAGCTTTCTTT.

The V call is TRBV4-3, the J call TRBJ1-4; D remains unclear. The V end was cut by 0 bases, the J end by 7 bases, with 15 bases between. Germline V gene data show CDR1 as LGHNA and CDR2 as YSLEER. The CDR3 is 16 residues long. The CDR3 loop is CASSQDEQRSGEKLFF. CDR3 bases: TGCGCCAGCAGCCAAGATGAACAAAGGTCGGGTGAAAAACTGTTTTTT.

This clonotype occurred a few times. V is TRBV7-9 and J is TRBJ1-5; 8 bases align to TRBD1. This CDR3 spans 17 amino acids. The trim removed 1 base at V and 2 bases at J, leaving 7 bases unmatched. In germline, CDR1 is SEHNR, CDR2 FQNEAQ (reference sequence). In DNA form, the CDR3 reads TGTGCCAGCAGCTTAGAAGCAGGGGGCTGGGGCAATCAGCCCCAGCATTTT. Translated, it gives CASSLEAGGWGNQPQHF.

Ten or more counts support this clonotype. The V and J genes are TRBV29-1 and TRBJ2-1, with 10 bases that match TRBD2. V lost 4 bases and J lost 12; bases outside the gene matches: 12. CDR1 is SQVTM and CDR2 is ANQGSEA in the germline V gene. This CDR3 region has 14 residues. Here the CDR3 reads CSVVPSGRALSQFF. CDR3 in DNA: TGCAGCGTTGTACCAAGCGGGAGGGCACTTTCGCAGTTCTTC.

This clonotype was seen a handful of times. CDR3 coding DNA: TGTGCCAGCAGTTGGGACAGGGTAGCTGAAGCTTTCTTT. Its protein is CASSWDRVAEAFF. V and J are TRBV6-5 and TRBJ1-1; 9 bases are shared with TRBD1. Germline CDR1 and CDR2: MNHEY and SVGAGI. The CDR3 spans 13 residues. The V gene end was trimmed by 4 bases and the J gene end by 6 bases; junction bases not matched to a gene: 3.

Written as DNA, the CDR3 is TGTGCCAGCAGCTTACTAGCTATCCAAGAGACCCAGTACTTC. Translated, it gives CASSLLAIQETQYF. This chain joins TRBV7-6 and TRBJ2-5; perhaps TRBD2 as D (5 bases). Germline values: CDR1 SGHVS, CDR2 FNYEAQ. This CDR3 has 14 residues. The ends were cut back, 2 bases at V and 1 base at J, with 8 bases in the middle.

In this sample, this clonotype turned up many times. The rearrangement uses TRBV2 and TRBJ2-7; TRBD1 might be the D (6 bases). V lost 5 bases, J lost 6 bases, and 11 bases lay in between. This CDR3 contains 12 residues. CDR1 SNHLY and CDR2 FYNNEI come from the germline V gene. The CDR3 sequence is CASSSVQGEQYF. Here the CDR3 DNA reads TGTGCCAGCAGTTCGGTACAGGGCGAGCAGTACTTC.

A few counts support this clonotype. Relative to the germline gene, one junction end is altered; a read error may explain this. The chain combines TRBV7-7 with TRBJ1-1; a possible D gene is TRBD1 (5 bases). This CDR3 comprises 14 residues. Germline CDR1 SSHAT, CDR2 FNYEAQ (reference sequence). CDR3 sequence reads: CASSTEVRDTEAFF. In nucleotides, the CDR3 is TGTGCTAGCAGCACAGAGGTCAGGGATACTGAAGCTTTCTTT. Filled out from reference TRBV7-7 and TRBJ1-1, the complete variable domain reads GAGVSQSPRYKVTKRGQDVTLRCDPISSHATLYWYQQALGQGPEFLTYFNYEAQPDKSGLPSDRFSAERPEGSISTLTIQRTEQRDSAMYRCASSTEVRDTEAFFGQGTRLTVV.